Listed here are 21 T cell receptor beta chains from one sample, sequenced in a study of PD-L1 blockade in urothelial cancer (TCRdb year 2017). The method behind the library was the immunoSEQ multiplex PCR assay. TCRdb holds this immuneACCESS table with in-frame rearrangements only. Some clones are missing; in checked studies, unresolved V genes explain under half, and the rest has no known cause. For this sample there are under 55,000 clones; approximately 87% appear just once. The top ten clones comprise 5.5% to 7.5% of the sample. The source material was PBMCs, sampled around atezolizumab (anti-PD-L1) treatment. These receptors were collected from a man in his forties or fifties with urothelial cancer.

The CDR3 reads CASSTRARQGFNTEAFF. CDR3 nucleotide sequence: TGTGCCAGCAGTACCCGCGCTCGACAGGGATTTAACACTGAAGCTTTCTTT. The chain has TRBV28 and TRBJ1-1; TRBD1 matches at 7 bases. After removal of 5 bases from V and 2 bases from J, the junction contained 14 bases not matched to a gene. This CDR3 spans 17 amino acids. Germline V gene data show CDR1 as MDHEN and CDR2 as SYDVKM.

Notes on this clone: Other DNA sequences in the sample encode the same CDR3. The chain has TRBV6-6 and TRBJ2-3; D unclear. V was cut by 6 bases and J by 6 bases, with 7 bases left in between. CDR1 is MNHNY, CDR2 SVGAGI, per germline (reference sequence). The CDR3 sequence is 11 residues long. As DNA, the CDR3 is TGTGCCAGCAGCCCCCGGGATACGCAGTATTTT. Amino acid sequence: CASSPRDTQYF.

This chain's CDR3 is CASSLDRGGETQYF. The DNA of the CDR3 is TGTGCCAGCAGCTTAGACAGGGGAGGAGAGACCCAGTACTTC. V and J are TRBV2 and TRBJ2-5; 8 bases align to TRBD1. The germline V gene has CDR1 SNHLY and CDR2 FYNNEI. J lost 4 bases, V lost 6 bases, and 7 bases had no gene match. The CDR3 has 14 amino acids.

This chain joins TRBV7-9 and TRBJ1-1, with 11 bases lining up with TRBD1. The V gene's germline CDR1 is SEHNR and CDR2 FQNEAQ (reference sequence). The CDR3 has 14 residues. V gave up 5 bases and J gave up 11 bases; unmatched junction bases: 10. CDR3 loop: CASSKGQGVGRAFF. In DNA form, the CDR3 reads TGTGCCAGCAGCAAGGGACAGGGGGTCGGTCGGGCTTTCTTT.

This clone has a handful of counts. The DNA of the CDR3 is TGTGCCAGCAGTTATTCCACAGGGTTTGGCCAAGAGACCCAGTACTTC. Its translation: CASSYSTGFGQETQYF. The chain couples TRBV6-5 to TRBJ2-5; D is perhaps TRBD1 (6 bases). Trimming stripped 3 bases from V and 1 base from J, with 15 bases between. From germline, CDR1 is MNHEY and CDR2 SVGAGI. The CDR3 totals 16 residues.

CDR3 in amino acids: CASSPEPPGKGAKNIQYF. In nucleotides, the CDR3 is TGTGCCAGCAGCCCCGAACCCCCAGGTAAGGGGGCCAAAAACATTCAGTACTTC. J is TRBJ2-4 and V is TRBV5-4; tentatively, D is TRBD1 (5 bases). Trimming took 4 bases from V and 1 from J, leaving 21 bases between them. Germline V gives CDR1 SGHNT, CDR2 YYREEE (reference sequence). This CDR3 spans 18 amino acids.

V is TRBV28 and J is TRBJ1-1; 7 bases are shared with TRBD1. V lost 2 bases to trimming and J lost 8 bases; unmatched junction nucleotides: 5. Looked up from germline, CDR1 is MDHEN and CDR2 is SYDVKM. This CDR3 contains 13 residues. The CDR3, as DNA: TGTGCCAGCAGTTTAGATCTGGGACAGGAAGCTTTCTTT. As protein: CASSLDLGQEAFF. The variable domain in full, completed from reference TRBV28 and TRBJ1-1, reads DVKVTQSSRYLVKRTGEKVFLECVQDMDHENMFWYRQDPGLGLRLIYFSYDVKMKEKGDIPEGYSVSREKKERFSLILESASTNQTSMYLCASSLDLGQEAFFGQGTRLTVV.

The CDR3 nucleotides read TGTGCCAGCAGTTTGGGAGGGCAGGGGAACTACGAGCAGTACTTC. Its translation: CASSLGGQGNYEQYF. This chain links TRBV28 with TRBJ2-7, with a possible D match to TRBD2 (7 bases). Deletions cut 3 bases from V and 3 bases from J, with 15 bases between. The germline CDR1 and CDR2 sequences are MDHEN and SYDVKM. The CDR3 length is 15 residues.

The CDR3 DNA reads as TGTGCTAGTGGTTTGGTACTCCCGGGTTCGAACACTGAAGCTTTCTTT. Its translation is CASGLVLPGSNTEAFF. This chain joins TRBV12-5 and TRBJ1-1; D gene unclear. V lost 0 bases to trimming and J lost 1 base, with 12 bases between them. Per the germline V gene, CDR1 is LGHNT and CDR2 is FRNRAP. The CDR3 consists of 16 residues.

The J gene is TRBJ1-2, the V gene TRBV11-1; 10 nucleotides match TRBD1. Germline-derived CDR1 and CDR2 are SGHAT and FQDESV (reference sequence). This CDR3 region has 16 residues. V was clipped by 4 bases and J by 2 bases; unmatched bases: 7. The CDR3 DNA sequence: TGTGCCAGCAGCTCATTGGAGGGACAGGGGAACTATGGCTACACCTTC. It translates to CASSSLEGQGNYGYTF.

A word on this clone: One junction end disagrees with the germline gene, perhaps due to a read error. This chain uses TRBV6-5 with TRBJ1-3; D might be TRBD1 (6 bases). The CDR3 has 14 amino acids. From germline, CDR1 is MNHEY and CDR2 SVGAGI. CDR3 residues: CASSYGRGGYTIYF. The CDR3 nucleotides are TGTGCCAGCAGTTACGGCAGGGGTGGATACACCATATATTTT.

This clone was detected only a few times. The chain employs TRBV7-3 and TRBJ1-1; D uncertain. The CDR3 contains 15 residues. CDR1 is SGHTA and CDR2 is FQGTGA in the germline V gene. Trimming took off 3 bases at V and 2 bases at J, with 13 bases between the two ends. CDR3: CASSFDAADNTEAFF. CDR3 nucleotides: TGTGCCAGCAGCTTCGACGCGGCTGATAACACTGAAGCTTTCTTT.

The V gene is TRBV6-5, the J gene TRBJ2-6, with a weak D call TRBD1 (5 bases). The CDR3 runs 14 residues. Trimming left V 6 bases short and J 3 bases short, with 9 bases between. Looked up from germline, CDR1 is MNHEY and CDR2 is SVGAGI. The CDR3 DNA reads TGTGCCAGCAGCAGGGAATATGGGGCCAACGTCCTGACTTTC. Protein: CASSREYGANVLTF.

J is TRBJ2-3 and V is TRBV28; no firm D call. CDR1 is MDHEN and CDR2 is SYDVKM in the germline V gene. With 5 bases removed from V and 6 bases from J, the gap between germline ends came to 18 bases. CDR3 length: 15 residues. CDR3 residues: CASSPDAGYGDTQYF. The CDR3 DNA sequence: TGTGCCAGCAGTCCCGACGCTGGCTACGGGGATACGCAGTATTTT. Filled out from reference TRBV28 and TRBJ2-3, the complete variable domain reads DVKVTQSSRYLVKRTGEKVFLECVQDMDHENMFWYRQDPGLGLRLIYFSYDVKMKEKGDIPEGYSVSREKKERFSLILESASTNQTSMYLCASSPDAGYGDTQYFGPGTRLTVL.

The chain uses TRBV7-2 and TRBJ2-1; a weak D match, TRBD2 (5 bases). This CDR3 is 13 amino acids long. The germline gives CDR1 SGHTA, CDR2 FQGNSA. V shed 1 base and J shed 10 bases, with 11 bases lying between them. DNA of the CDR3: TGTGCCAGCAGCTTAGACCGAGGGATCGAGCAGTTCTTC. As protein: CASSLDRGIEQFF.

The chain uses TRBV28 and TRBJ2-7; maybe TRBD1 (6 bases). Germline V gene data show CDR1 as MDHEN and CDR2 as SYDVKM. The CDR3 has 11 amino acids. V was trimmed by 10 bases and J by 3 bases, leaving 10 bases between them. Written as DNA, the CDR3 is TGTGCCATACTACAGGGCTACGAGCAGTACTTC. It specifies CAILQGYEQYF.

The V call is TRBV27, the J call TRBJ1-1, with a possible D match to TRBD1 (6 bases). CDR3 length: 13 residues. Germline CDR1 and CDR2: MNHEY and SMNVEV (reference sequence). Trimming shortened V by 8 bases and J by 4 bases, and 14 bases separated the two germline ends. The CDR3 region has the DNA TGTGCCAGCTCTCGTACAGGGACCACTGAAGCTTTCTTT. It is translated as CASSRTGTTEAFF.

The gene calls are TRBV19 and TRBJ2-2; maybe TRBD2 (7 bases). The CDR3 length is 13 residues. Germline CDR1 and CDR2: LNHDA and SQIVND (reference sequence). With 11 bases removed from V and 8 bases from J, the gap between germline ends came to 18 bases. The CDR3 sequence is CASKWGGRGELFF. Written as DNA, the CDR3 is TGTGCCTCCAAATGGGGGGGGCGAGGGGAGCTGTTTTTT.

V gene TRBV5-5 combines with J gene TRBJ2-7; TRBD1 matches at 8 bases. Germline trimming cut 4 bases from V and 4 bases from J; bases unmatched to any gene: 7. The CDR3 runs 14 residues. Germline-derived CDR1 and CDR2 are SGHKS and YYEKEE (reference sequence). The CDR3 spells CASSNPGQEYEQYF. DNA for the CDR3: TGTGCCAGCAGCAATCCGGGACAGGAATACGAGCAGTACTTC.

The V and J genes are TRBV2 and TRBJ2-1, with D unclear. Per germline, CDR1 SNHLY and CDR2 FYNNEI. This CDR3 is built from 12 residues. Trimming took off 2 bases at V and 5 bases at J, with 4 bases between the two ends. The CDR3 DNA reads TGTGCCAGCAGTGAACAAAACAATGAGCAGTTCTTC. This sequence encodes CASSEQNNEQFF.

The genes are TRBV29-1 and TRBJ2-1, with 9 bases fitting TRBD1. V dropped 6 bases and J dropped 10; count of bases not matched to a gene: 10. The germline CDR1 and CDR2 sequences are SQVTM and ANQGSEA. This CDR3 is built from 13 residues. CDR3 nucleotides: TGCAGCGTCGGTACAGGGGGCCCGAGGGAGCAGTTCTTC. As protein: CSVGTGGPREQFF.